The 30 T cell receptor beta chains below all came from one sample that was sequenced in a study of T-cell memory formation after mild COVID-19. TCRdb re-called the 5' RACE reads with MiXCR, one entry per CDR3 protein. The sample includes under 400,000 distinct CDR3 sequences, around 30% of them seen just once. What was sequenced was PBMCs or a T cell subset sorted from them (not recorded which). The receptors originated from an adult woman who had mild COVID-19 (a few samples of this study predate the infection). Cell type and time point are not known.

This clonotype was found a few times. The gene calls are TRBV29-1 and TRBJ2-1; 13 nucleotides line up with TRBD2. CDR3 length equals 15 residues. V shed 4 bases, J shed 4 bases, and the junction held 4 bases outside the gene matches. The germline V gene encodes CDR1 SQVTM and CDR2 ANQGSEA. CDR3 sequence: CSVGLGLAGYNEQFF. CDR3 nucleotide sequence: TGCAGCGTTGGTTTGGGACTAGCGGGATACAATGAGCAGTTCTTC.

The chain recombines TRBV7-9 with TRBJ1-5; D is undetermined. Germline CDR1 is SEHNR and CDR2 is FQNEAQ (reference sequence). The CDR3 sequence is 14 residues long. The V end lost 1 base, the J end lost 7 bases, and 11 bases lay between the germline ends. The CDR3 region has the DNA TGTGCCAGCAGCTTAGGGTACAGCGGACAGCCCCAGCATTTT. Encoded protein: CASSLGYSGQPQHF.

The chain is built from TRBV7-3 and TRBJ2-3; D possibly corresponds to TRBD2 (6 bases). V lost 3 bases to trimming and J lost 2 bases, with 12 bases between them. Germline CDR1 reads SGHTA; CDR2 reads FQGTGA. The CDR3 totals 15 residues. Written as DNA, the CDR3 is TGTGCCAGCAGCTTTCGGGCGGGGCCCACAGATACGCAGTATTTT. Protein sequence: CASSFRAGPTDTQYF.

This clonotype was observed a few times. This rearrangement joins TRBV27 to TRBJ1-5; D is unclear. V was cut by 5 bases and J by 0 bases, with 8 bases left in between. CDR1 and CDR2 from the germline V gene are MNHEY and SMNVEV (reference sequence). The CDR3 loop spans 14 amino acids. The CDR3 bases are TGTGCCAGCAGTCGAGAGACTAGCAATCAGCCCCAGCATTTT. Protein sequence: CASSRETSNQPQHF.

There are many counts of this clonotype. The chain is built from TRBV7-2 and TRBJ2-3; TRBD2 matches 7 bases. This CDR3 has 15 residues. The V and J ends lost 3 bases and 1 base, in that order; junction bases with no gene match: 4. Germline V gene data show CDR1 as SGHTA and CDR2 as FQGNSA. The CDR3 DNA reads as TGTGCCAGCAGCTTGGGCGGGAGAGGCACAGATACGCAGTATTTT. Translation: CASSLGGRGTDTQYF.

This clonotype was found a few times. This chain links TRBV20-1 with TRBJ2-1, with TRBD1 matching over 10 bases. The CDR3 loop spans 13 amino acids. From germline, CDR1 is DFQATT and CDR2 SNEGSKA (reference sequence). The V gene end was trimmed by 6 bases and the J gene end by 5 bases; junction bases not matched to a gene: 4. CDR3 amino acids: CSAGGQGHNEQFF. DNA of the CDR3: TGCAGTGCCGGGGGACAGGGGCACAATGAGCAGTTCTTC.

This clonotype was observed many times. The chain carries TRBV6-4 and TRBJ2-3, with D perhaps assigned TRBD1 or TRBD2 (5 bases each). The germline CDR1 and CDR2 sequences are MRHNA and SNTAGT. Trimming removed 0 bases at V and 4 bases at J, with 14 bases between. The CDR3 covers 16 residues. The CDR3 DNA reads as TGTGCCAGCAGTGACTCGAGGGTAGGGGATGCAGATACGCAGTATTTT. This sequence encodes CASSDSRVGDADTQYF.

This clonotype has only a few counts. CDR3 in amino acids: CASSLGQGGVNTEAFF. The CDR3 region has the DNA TGTGCCAGCAGCTTAGGGCAGGGGGGTGTGAACACTGAAGCTTTCTTT. The chain recombines TRBV7-6 with TRBJ1-1; TRBD1 aligns across 7 bases. Germline V CDR1 and CDR2: SGHVS, FNYEAQ. The CDR3 is made up of 16 amino acids. Trimming removed 1 base from V and 0 bases from J; junction bases left unmatched: 5. The full variable domain, with the rest looked up from reference TRBV7-6 and TRBJ1-1, is GAGVSQSPRYKVTKRGQDVALRCDPISGHVSLYWYRQALGQGPEFLTYFNYEAQQDKSGLPNDRFSAERPEGSISTLTIQRTEQRDSAMYRCASSLGQGGVNTEAFFGQGTRLTVV.

This clonotype has only a few counts. This chain uses TRBV9 with TRBJ2-5, with D unresolved. V lost 4 bases to trimming and J lost 5 bases, with 12 bases between them. Germline assignment: CDR1 SGDLS and CDR2 YYNGEE. The CDR3 covers 13 residues. CDR3 bases: TGTGCCAGCAGCCCAGACTGGCGGGAGACCCAGTACTTC. Residues: CASSPDWRETQYF.

This clonotype showed up just a few times. The rearrangement uses TRBV3-1 and TRBJ2-5, with D possibly matching TRBD1 (5 bases). The CDR3 runs to 14 residues. Between the trimmed V and J ends, which lost 2 bases and 2 bases, there was a span of 9 bases. From germline, CDR1 is LGHDT and CDR2 YNNKEL (reference sequence). The CDR3 bases are TGTGCCAGCAGCCAATGGGGCCCACAAGAGACCCAGTACTTC. Translating gives CASSQWGPQETQYF.

This chain joins TRBV24-1 and TRBJ2-3; 9 bases fit TRBD2. The germline V gene has CDR1 KGHDR and CDR2 SFDVKD. V shed 4 bases and J 5 bases; nucleotides not matched to a gene: 3. The CDR3 is 14 residues long. The CDR3 DNA follows: TGTGCCACCAGTGAGTGGACTAGCGAAGATACGCAGTATTTT. Translation: CATSEWTSEDTQYF.

This chain joins TRBV4-1 and TRBJ2-2, with D possibly TRBD1 on 5 matching bases. Trimming stripped 1 base from V and 7 bases from J, with 7 bases between. Germline V gene lookup returns CDR1 MGHRA and CDR2 YSYEKL. This CDR3 region has 13 residues. The CDR3 DNA sequence: TGCGCCAGCAGCCAAGTGGGGCACGGGGAGCTGTTTTTT. It is translated as CASSQVGHGELFF.

This clonotype was detected many times. In DNA, the CDR3 is TGCGCCAGCAGCCCCACAGGGCCCTCTGGAAACACCATATATTTT. Amino acids: CASSPTGPSGNTIYF. This chain links TRBV4-1 with TRBJ1-3, with D possibly TRBD1 on 6 matching bases. V shed 4 bases and J shed 0 bases, with 10 bases lying between them. Germline CDR1 reads MGHRA; CDR2 reads YSYEKL. The CDR3 runs to 15 residues.

This clonotype was detected a few times. The chain combines TRBV12-3 or TRBV12-4 with TRBJ2-1; D gene ambiguous. The CDR3 totals 12 residues. V was trimmed by 6 bases and J by 6 bases, leaving 9 bases between them. CDR3 loop: CASSRTTNEQFF. The CDR3 nucleotides read TGTGCCAGCAGCCGGACGACCAATGAGCAGTTCTTC.

This chain uses TRBV5-1 with TRBJ2-7, with D perhaps TRBD1 (5 bases). V lost 1 base and J lost 5, with 13 bases in between. CDR3 length: 14 amino acids. Germline CDR1 reads SGHRS; CDR2 reads YFSETQ. CDR3 coding DNA: TGCGCCAGCAGCTTGACCGGACATGGACACGAGCAGTACTTC. Residues: CASSLTGHGHEQYF.

The V gene is TRBV4-3, the J gene TRBJ1-3; TRBD1 matches 10 bases. Germline V gene lookup returns CDR1 LGHNA and CDR2 YSLEER. V lost 6 bases to trimming and J lost 0 bases; unmatched junction nucleotides: 2. The CDR3 totals 15 residues. CDR3 in amino acids: CASSRDRGSGNTIYF. CDR3 DNA: TGCGCCAGCAGTCGGGACAGGGGCTCTGGAAACACCATATATTTT.

The chain employs TRBV20-1 and TRBJ2-7, with D perhaps TRBD2 (5 bases). V was clipped by 6 bases and J by 1 base, with 19 bases between them. The germline V gene has CDR1 DFQATT and CDR2 SNEGSKA (reference sequence). This CDR3 comprises 15 residues. CDR3 region: CSAPSPAGGSYEQYF. CDR3 DNA: TGCAGTGCCCCCTCCCCGGCAGGAGGATCCTACGAGCAGTACTTC.

This clonotype showed up just a few times. The rearrangement uses TRBV24-1 and TRBJ1-1; 7 nucleotides align to TRBD1. Losses at the gene ends were 5 bases for V and 1 base for J; bases not matched to a gene: 12. Germline lookup yields CDR1 KGHDR and CDR2 SFDVKD. The CDR3 extends over 17 amino acids. The CDR3 sequence: CATSAATGMDRNTEAFF. DNA of the CDR3: TGTGCCACCAGTGCGGCGACAGGGATGGACAGGAACACTGAAGCTTTCTTT.

The V gene is TRBV9, the J gene TRBJ1-5; D is possibly TRBD1 (6 bases). The length of the CDR3 is 14 residues. Trimming took 4 bases from V and 1 from J, leaving 9 bases between them. The germline gives CDR1 SGDLS, CDR2 YYNGEE. CDR3 in DNA: TGTGCCAGCAGCTCTGGACAGAGCAATCAGCCCCAGCATTTT. Its translation is CASSSGQSNQPQHF.

In its sample, this clonotype was seen a few times. The J gene is TRBJ2-7, the V gene TRBV20-1, with 9 positions matching TRBD1. CDR1 is DFQATT, CDR2 SNEGSKA, per germline (reference sequence). With 4 bases clipped from V and 3 bases from J, the junction kept 7 bases outside the gene matches. CDR3 length equals 14 residues. CDR3 amino acids: CSAKPGTGIYEQYF. CDR3 DNA sequence: TGCAGTGCTAAACCCGGGACAGGGATCTACGAGCAGTACTTC.

This chain joins TRBV12-3 or TRBV12-4 and TRBJ2-7; D gene unclear. Deletions cut 8 bases from V and 2 bases from J, with 10 bases between. The CDR3 spans 12 residues. This chain's CDR3 is CASSARAYEQYF. CDR3 sequence (DNA): TGTGCCAGCTCGGCCAGAGCCTACGAGCAGTACTTC.

This chain uses TRBV7-6 with TRBJ1-1; tentatively, D is TRBD1 (6 bases). The V gene's germline CDR1 is SGHVS and CDR2 FNYEAQ. This CDR3 comprises 15 residues. V shed 5 bases and J shed 1 base, with 14 bases lying between them. The CDR3 reads CASSTLGQTNTEAFF. The CDR3 DNA reads TGTGCCAGCAGCACACTCGGACAGACGAACACTGAAGCTTTCTTT. Using reference TRBV7-6 and TRBJ1-1 for the parts outside the CDR3, the full variable domain is GAGVSQSPRYKVTKRGQDVALRCDPISGHVSLYWYRQALGQGPEFLTYFNYEAQQDKSGLPNDRFSAERPEGSISTLTIQRTEQRDSAMYRCASSTLGQTNTEAFFGQGTRLTVV.

The rearrangement joins TRBV3-1 to TRBJ2-2, with D maybe TRBD2 (5 bases). V was clipped by 2 bases and J by 4 bases, with 14 bases between them. The CDR3 runs to 16 residues. Germline V CDR1 and CDR2: LGHDT, YNNKEL (reference sequence). CDR3 DNA: TGTGCCAGCAGCCAAAATCCGGAGGCCGTCACCGGGGAGCTGTTTTTT. Residues: CASSQNPEAVTGELFF.

This clonotype was counted between two and nine times. The J gene is TRBJ2-3, the V gene TRBV9, with 13 bases that match TRBD2. Unmatched junction bases numbered 4, after V lost 3 bases and J lost 6 bases. The CDR3 is 15 residues long. Germline V gene lookup returns CDR1 SGDLS and CDR2 YYNGEE. CDR3: CASSAMTSGGDTQYF. Here the CDR3 DNA reads TGTGCCAGCAGCGCCATGACTAGCGGGGGGGATACGCAGTATTTT.

This clonotype was counted between two and nine times. CDR3 amino acids: CASSSRGRVGNEQFF. CDR3 DNA sequence: TGTGCCAGCAGCTCCCGGGGCAGGGTTGGGAATGAGCAGTTCTTC. This chain joins TRBV7-2 and TRBJ2-1; D may be TRBD1 or TRBD2 (5 bases each). CDR1 SGHTA and CDR2 FQGNSA come from the germline V gene. Trimming took 4 bases from V and 7 from J, leaving 17 bases between them. This CDR3 comprises 15 residues.

The J gene is TRBJ2-1, the V gene TRBV18, with D tentatively TRBD2 (7 bases). This CDR3 contains 16 residues. The V gene lost 5 bases and the J gene lost 1 base, with 15 bases spanning the gap. Germline-derived CDR1 and CDR2 are KGHSH and LQKENI. The chain's CDR3 is CASSATGRGSYNEQFF. CDR3 bases: TGTGCCAGCTCAGCAACAGGGAGGGGTTCCTACAATGAGCAGTTCTTC.

The chain employs TRBV12-3 or TRBV12-4 and TRBJ2-2; TRBD1 matches 7 bases. This CDR3 is 16 amino acids long. Losses at the gene ends were 5 bases for V and 5 bases for J; bases not matched to a gene: 11. The chain's CDR3 is CASSIRGGGWTGELFF. In nucleotides, the CDR3 is TGTGCCAGCAGTATCAGAGGGGGCGGGTGGACCGGGGAGCTGTTTTTT.

In this sample, this clonotype turned up a few times. V and J are TRBV20-1 and TRBJ2-5, with D hard to call. The CDR3 sequence is 11 residues long. The V gene lost 7 bases and the J gene lost 5 bases, with 11 bases spanning the gap. Germline V gene lookup returns CDR1 DFQATT and CDR2 SNEGSKA (reference sequence). This CDR3 is CSGGHGETQYF. As DNA, the CDR3 is TGCAGTGGGGGTCATGGGGAGACCCAGTACTTC.

V usage is TRBV5-5 and J usage is TRBJ2-7; possible D gene TRBD2, 5 bases. This CDR3 has 14 amino acids. CDR1 and CDR2 (germline): SGHKS, YYEKEE (reference sequence). The ends were cut back, 1 base at V and 2 bases at J, with 10 bases in the middle. The CDR3 loop reads CASSLYPSTYEQYF. CDR3 DNA sequence: TGTGCCAGCAGCTTGTATCCTAGCACCTACGAGCAGTACTTC.

This chain joins TRBV7-9 and TRBJ1-1, with D hard to call. Per the germline V gene, CDR1 is SEHNR and CDR2 is FQNEAQ (reference sequence). This CDR3 has 15 residues. Trimming left V 1 base short and J 5 bases short, with 14 bases between. Written as DNA, the CDR3 is TGTGCCAGCAGCTTAGTCCTGGCCTTCGGGACTGAAGCTTTCTTT. Translating it yields CASSLVLAFGTEAFF.